This T cell receptor (beta chain) was captured by sequencing in a study of early T cells in non-severe SARS-CoV-2 infection. Using its own MiXCR run on the 5' RACE reads, TCRdb lists one record per CDR3 protein. The sample includes around 58,000 distinct CDR3 sequences, roughly 7.8% of them seen just once. This specimen consisted of whole blood, obtained at baseline. The clonotype was recovered from an adult who was a healthcare worker with PCR-confirmed SARS-CoV-2 infection or an uninfected control (not recorded which).

Here the CDR3 reads CAVRAGAYEQYF. The CDR3 DNA reads as TGTGCCGTTCGGGCAGGAGCCTACGAGCAGTACTTC. V is TRBV6-2 or TRBV6-3 and J is TRBJ2-7; the D is unclear. CDR3 size: 12 residues. The germline V gene encodes CDR1 MNHEY and CDR2 SVGEGT. V was shortened by 11 bases and J by 2 bases, with 13 bases between the two germline ends.